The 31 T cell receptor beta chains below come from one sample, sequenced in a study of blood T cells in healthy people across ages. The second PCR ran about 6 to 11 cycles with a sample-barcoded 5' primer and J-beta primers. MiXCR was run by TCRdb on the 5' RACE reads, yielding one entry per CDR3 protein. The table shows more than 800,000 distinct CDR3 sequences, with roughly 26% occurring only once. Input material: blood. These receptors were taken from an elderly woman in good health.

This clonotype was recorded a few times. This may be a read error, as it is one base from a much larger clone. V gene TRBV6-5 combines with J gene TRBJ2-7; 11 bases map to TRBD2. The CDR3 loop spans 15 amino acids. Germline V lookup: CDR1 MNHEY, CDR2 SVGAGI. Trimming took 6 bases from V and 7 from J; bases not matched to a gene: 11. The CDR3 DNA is TGTGCCAGCAGGACGACTAGCGGGGTATACAATGAGCAGTACTTC. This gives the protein CASRTTSGVYNEQYF.

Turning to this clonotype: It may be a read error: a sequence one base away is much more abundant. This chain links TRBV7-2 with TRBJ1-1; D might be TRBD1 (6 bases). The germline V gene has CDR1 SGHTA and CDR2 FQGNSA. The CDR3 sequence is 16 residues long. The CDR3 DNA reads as TGTGTCAGCAGCCCCCGACAGGTTCTGGGGACAACTGAAGCTTTCTTT. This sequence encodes CVSSPRQVLGTTEAFF.

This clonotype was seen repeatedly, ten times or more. CDR3 nucleotide sequence: TGTGCCAGCAGCTTAGTTGACGGTTCCTATGGCTACACCTTC. As protein: CASSLVDGSYGYTF. The genes are TRBV7-2 and TRBJ1-2; D is unresolved. V was shortened by 1 base and J by 4 bases, with 10 bases between the two germline ends. There are 14 residues in the CDR3. CDR1 is SGHTA, CDR2 FQGNSA, per germline. Based on the CDR3 plus reference TRBV7-2 and TRBJ1-2, the full variable domain is GAGVSQSPSNKVTEKGKDVELRCDPISGHTALYWYRQSLGQGLEFLIYFQGNSAPDKSGLPSDRFSAERTGGSVSTLTIQRTQQEDSAVYLCASSLVDGSYGYTFGSGTRLTVV.

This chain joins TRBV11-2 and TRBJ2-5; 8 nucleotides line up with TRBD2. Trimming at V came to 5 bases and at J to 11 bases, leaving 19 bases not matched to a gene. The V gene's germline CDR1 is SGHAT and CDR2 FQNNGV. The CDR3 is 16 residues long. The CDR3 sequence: CASSPYSGAIYNEQYF. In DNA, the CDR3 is TGTGCCAGCAGCCCATATAGCGGGGCAATCTACAATGAGCAGTACTTC.

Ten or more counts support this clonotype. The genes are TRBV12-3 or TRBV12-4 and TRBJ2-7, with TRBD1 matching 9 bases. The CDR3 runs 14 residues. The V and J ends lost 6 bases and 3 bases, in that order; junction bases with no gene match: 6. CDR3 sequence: CASRGQGKGYEQYF. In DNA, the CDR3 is TGTGCCAGCAGGGGACAGGGTAAAGGCTACGAGCAGTACTTC.

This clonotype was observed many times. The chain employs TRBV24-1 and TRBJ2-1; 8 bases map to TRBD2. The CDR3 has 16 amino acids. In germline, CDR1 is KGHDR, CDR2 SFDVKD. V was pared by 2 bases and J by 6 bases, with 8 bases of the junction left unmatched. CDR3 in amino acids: CATSDSGLGPSNEQFF. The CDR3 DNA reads TGTGCCACCAGTGATTCGGGACTAGGACCCTCCAATGAGCAGTTCTTC.

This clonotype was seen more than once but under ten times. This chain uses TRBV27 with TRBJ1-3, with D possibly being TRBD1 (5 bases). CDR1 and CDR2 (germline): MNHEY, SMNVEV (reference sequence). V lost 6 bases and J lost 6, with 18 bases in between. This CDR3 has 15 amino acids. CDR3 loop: CASRADSSRVNTIYF. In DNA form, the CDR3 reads TGTGCCAGCAGGGCCGACAGCTCTAGGGTAAACACCATATATTTT.

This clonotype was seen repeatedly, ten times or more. CDR3 loop: CASSPRWGGQETQYF. The CDR3 nucleotides read TGTGCCAGCAGCCCAAGGTGGGGAGGCCAAGAGACCCAGTACTTC. This chain links TRBV27 with TRBJ2-5; D might be TRBD2 (6 bases). V gave up 6 bases and J gave up 1 base, with 15 bases separating them. CDR1 is MNHEY, CDR2 SMNVEV, per germline (reference sequence). The CDR3 has 15 amino acids.

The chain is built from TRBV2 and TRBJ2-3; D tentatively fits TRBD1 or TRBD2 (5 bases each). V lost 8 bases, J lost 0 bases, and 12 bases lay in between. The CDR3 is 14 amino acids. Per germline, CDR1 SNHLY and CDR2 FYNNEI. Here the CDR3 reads CASEGPQSTDTQYF. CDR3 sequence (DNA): TGTGCCAGCGAGGGGCCTCAGAGCACAGATACGCAGTATTTT.

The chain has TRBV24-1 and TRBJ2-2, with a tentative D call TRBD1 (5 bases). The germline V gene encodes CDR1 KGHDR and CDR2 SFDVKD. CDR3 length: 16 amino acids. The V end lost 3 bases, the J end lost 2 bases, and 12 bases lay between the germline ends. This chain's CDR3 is CATSDPTVDNTGELFF. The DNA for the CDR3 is TGTGCCACCAGTGATCCGACAGTAGATAACACCGGGGAGCTGTTTTTT.

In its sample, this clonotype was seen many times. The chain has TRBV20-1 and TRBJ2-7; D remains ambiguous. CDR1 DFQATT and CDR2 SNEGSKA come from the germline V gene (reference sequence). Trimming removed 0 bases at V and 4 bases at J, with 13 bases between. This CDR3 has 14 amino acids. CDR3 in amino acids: CSARDFTGGYEQYF. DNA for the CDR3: TGCAGTGCTAGAGATTTCACGGGTGGATACGAGCAGTACTTC.

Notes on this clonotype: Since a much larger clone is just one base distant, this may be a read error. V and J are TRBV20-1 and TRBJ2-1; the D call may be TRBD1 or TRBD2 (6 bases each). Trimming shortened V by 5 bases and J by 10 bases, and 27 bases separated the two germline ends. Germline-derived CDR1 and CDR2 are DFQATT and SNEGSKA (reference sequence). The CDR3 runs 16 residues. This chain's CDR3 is CSAGGLRDLPSYEQFF. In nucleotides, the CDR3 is TGCAGTGCTGGGGGCCTCCGGGACTTACCCTCCTACGAGCAGTTCTTC.

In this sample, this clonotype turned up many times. CDR3 sequence (DNA): TGCAGTGCTAGAGACCCGGGAAGCGGGGTTCCCGATACGCAGTATTTT. Translated: CSARDPGSGVPDTQYF. This chain links TRBV20-1 with TRBJ2-3, with TRBD2 matching 7 bases. Germline CDR1 and CDR2: DFQATT and SNEGSKA (reference sequence). Unmatched junction bases numbered 12, after V lost 0 bases and J lost 6 bases. CDR3 length: 16 residues.

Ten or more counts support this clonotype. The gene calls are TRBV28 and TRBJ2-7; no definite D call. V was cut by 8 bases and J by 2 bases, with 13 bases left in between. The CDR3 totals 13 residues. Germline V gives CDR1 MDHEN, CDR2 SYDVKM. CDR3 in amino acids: CASGLGSPYEQYF. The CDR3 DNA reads TGTGCCAGCGGTCTAGGGTCCCCCTACGAGCAGTACTTC.

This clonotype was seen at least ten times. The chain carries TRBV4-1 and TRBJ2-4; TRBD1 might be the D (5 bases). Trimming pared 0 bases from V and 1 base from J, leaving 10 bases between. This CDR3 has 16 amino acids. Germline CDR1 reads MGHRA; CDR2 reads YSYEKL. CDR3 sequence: CASSQDSNRAKNIQYF. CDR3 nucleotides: TGCGCCAGCAGCCAAGATTCAAACAGGGCCAAAAACATTCAGTACTTC.

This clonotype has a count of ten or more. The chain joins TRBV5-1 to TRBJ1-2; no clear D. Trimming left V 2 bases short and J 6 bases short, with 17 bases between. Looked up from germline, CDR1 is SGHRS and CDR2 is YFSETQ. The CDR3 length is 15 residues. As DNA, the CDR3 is TGCGCCAGCAGCTTATCAAGTGTGTCCAAGGATGGCTACACCTTC. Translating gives CASSLSSVSKDGYTF.

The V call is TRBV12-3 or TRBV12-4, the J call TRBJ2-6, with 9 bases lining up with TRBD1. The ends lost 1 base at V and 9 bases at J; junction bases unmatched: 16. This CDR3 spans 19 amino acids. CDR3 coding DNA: TGTGCCAGCAGTTTAGGAAGGGACAGGGCAGTAAGGGGGCACAACGTCCTGACTTTC. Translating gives CASSLGRDRAVRGHNVLTF.

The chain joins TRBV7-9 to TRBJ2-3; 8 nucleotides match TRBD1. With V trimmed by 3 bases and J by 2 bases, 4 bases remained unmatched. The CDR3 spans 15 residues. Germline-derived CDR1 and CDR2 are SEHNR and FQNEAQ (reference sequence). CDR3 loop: CASSFRDRFTDTQYF. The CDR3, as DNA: TGTGCCAGCAGCTTTCGGGACAGGTTCACAGATACGCAGTATTTT.

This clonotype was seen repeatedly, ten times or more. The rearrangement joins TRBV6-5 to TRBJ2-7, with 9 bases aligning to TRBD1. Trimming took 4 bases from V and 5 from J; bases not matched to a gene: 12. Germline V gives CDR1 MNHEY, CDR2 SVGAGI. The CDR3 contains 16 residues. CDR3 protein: CASSSTAGTGRHEQYF. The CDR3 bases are TGTGCCAGCAGTTCAACCGCCGGGACAGGGCGTCACGAGCAGTACTTC.

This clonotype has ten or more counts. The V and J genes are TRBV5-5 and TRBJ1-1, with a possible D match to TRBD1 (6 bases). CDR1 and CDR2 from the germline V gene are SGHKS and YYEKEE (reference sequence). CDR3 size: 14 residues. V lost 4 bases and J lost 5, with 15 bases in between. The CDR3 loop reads CASSPQGWDTEAFF. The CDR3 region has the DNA TGTGCCAGCAGCCCACAGGGTTGGGATACTGAAGCTTTCTTT.

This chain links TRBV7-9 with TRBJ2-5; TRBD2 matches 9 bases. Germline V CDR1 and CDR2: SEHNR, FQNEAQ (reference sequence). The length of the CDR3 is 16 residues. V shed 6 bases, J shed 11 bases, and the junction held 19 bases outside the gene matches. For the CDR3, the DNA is TGTGCCAGCAGAGGTGCGCTAGCGGGGACTAGGAATGAGCAGTACTTC. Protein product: CASRGALAGTRNEQYF.

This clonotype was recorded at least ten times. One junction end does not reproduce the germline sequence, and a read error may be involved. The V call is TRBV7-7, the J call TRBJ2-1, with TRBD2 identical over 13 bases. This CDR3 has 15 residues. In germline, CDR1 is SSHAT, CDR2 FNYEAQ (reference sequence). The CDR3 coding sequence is TGTGCTAGCAGCTCCGGGACTAGCGGGGTCAATGAGCAGTTCTTC. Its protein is CASSSGTSGVNEQFF.

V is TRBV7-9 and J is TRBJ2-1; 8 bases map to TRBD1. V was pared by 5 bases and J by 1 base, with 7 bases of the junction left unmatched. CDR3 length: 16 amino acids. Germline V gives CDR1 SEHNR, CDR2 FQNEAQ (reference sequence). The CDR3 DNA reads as TGTGCCAGCAGCCCCCCGACAGGGGTATCCTACAATGAGCAGTTCTTC. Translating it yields CASSPPTGVSYNEQFF.

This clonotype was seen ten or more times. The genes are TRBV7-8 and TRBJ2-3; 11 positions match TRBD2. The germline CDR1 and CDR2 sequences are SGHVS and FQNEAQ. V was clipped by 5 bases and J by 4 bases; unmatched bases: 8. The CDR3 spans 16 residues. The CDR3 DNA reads TGTGCCAGCAGCACCTTAGCGGGGGGGCCGCCAGATACGCAGTATTTT. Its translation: CASSTLAGGPPDTQYF.

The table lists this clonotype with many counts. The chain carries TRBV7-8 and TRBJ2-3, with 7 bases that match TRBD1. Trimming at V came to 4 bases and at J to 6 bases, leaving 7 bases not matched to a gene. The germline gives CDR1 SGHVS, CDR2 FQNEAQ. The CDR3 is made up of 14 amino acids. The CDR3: CASSSKGAKDTQYF. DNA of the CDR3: TGTGCCAGCAGCTCTAAGGGGGCTAAGGATACGCAGTATTTT.

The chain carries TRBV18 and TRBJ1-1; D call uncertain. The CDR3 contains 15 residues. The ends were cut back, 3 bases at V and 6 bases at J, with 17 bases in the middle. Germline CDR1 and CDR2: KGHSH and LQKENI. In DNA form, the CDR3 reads TGTGCCAGCTCACCGGCCAGCGTGGAGGTGGCTGAAGCTTTCTTT. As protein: CASSPASVEVAEAFF.

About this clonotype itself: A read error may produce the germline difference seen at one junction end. CDR3 residues: CASRTSDRVGDTRYF. The CDR3 bases are TGTGCCAGCAGAACCTCGGACAGGGTAGGGGATACGCGGTATTTT. The chain links TRBV28 to TRBJ2-3; 8 positions agree with TRBD1. The CDR3 length is 15 residues. The germline gives CDR1 MDHEN, CDR2 SYDVKM.

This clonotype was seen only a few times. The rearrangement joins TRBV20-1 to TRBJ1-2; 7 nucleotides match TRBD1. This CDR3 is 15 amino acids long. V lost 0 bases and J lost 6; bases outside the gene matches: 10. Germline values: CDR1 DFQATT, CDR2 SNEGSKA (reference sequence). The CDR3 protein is CSARDRGRGWNGYTF. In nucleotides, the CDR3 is TGCAGTGCTAGAGATCGGGGCAGGGGGTGGAATGGCTACACCTTC.

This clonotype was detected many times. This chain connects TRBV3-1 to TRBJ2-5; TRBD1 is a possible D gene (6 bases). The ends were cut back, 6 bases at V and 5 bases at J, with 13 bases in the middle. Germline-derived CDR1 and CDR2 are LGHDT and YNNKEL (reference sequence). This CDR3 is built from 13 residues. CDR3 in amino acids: CASRPTGWETQYF. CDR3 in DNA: TGTGCCAGCAGGCCTACAGGGTGGGAGACCCAGTACTTC.

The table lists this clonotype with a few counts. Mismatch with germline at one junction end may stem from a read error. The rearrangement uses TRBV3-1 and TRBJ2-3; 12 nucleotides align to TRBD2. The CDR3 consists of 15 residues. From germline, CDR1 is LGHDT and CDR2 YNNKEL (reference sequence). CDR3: CAGRPLAGGPDTQYF. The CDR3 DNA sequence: TGTGCCGGCAGACCCCTAGCGGGGGGGCCGGATACGCAGTATTTT.

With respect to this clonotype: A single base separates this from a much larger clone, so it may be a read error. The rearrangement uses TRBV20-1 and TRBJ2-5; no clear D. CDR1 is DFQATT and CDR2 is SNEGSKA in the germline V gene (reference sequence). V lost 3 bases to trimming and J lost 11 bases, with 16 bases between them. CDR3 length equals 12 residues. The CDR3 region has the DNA TGCAGTGCTAGGGGTCGGAACAATGAGCAGTACTTC. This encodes CSARGRNNEQYF.